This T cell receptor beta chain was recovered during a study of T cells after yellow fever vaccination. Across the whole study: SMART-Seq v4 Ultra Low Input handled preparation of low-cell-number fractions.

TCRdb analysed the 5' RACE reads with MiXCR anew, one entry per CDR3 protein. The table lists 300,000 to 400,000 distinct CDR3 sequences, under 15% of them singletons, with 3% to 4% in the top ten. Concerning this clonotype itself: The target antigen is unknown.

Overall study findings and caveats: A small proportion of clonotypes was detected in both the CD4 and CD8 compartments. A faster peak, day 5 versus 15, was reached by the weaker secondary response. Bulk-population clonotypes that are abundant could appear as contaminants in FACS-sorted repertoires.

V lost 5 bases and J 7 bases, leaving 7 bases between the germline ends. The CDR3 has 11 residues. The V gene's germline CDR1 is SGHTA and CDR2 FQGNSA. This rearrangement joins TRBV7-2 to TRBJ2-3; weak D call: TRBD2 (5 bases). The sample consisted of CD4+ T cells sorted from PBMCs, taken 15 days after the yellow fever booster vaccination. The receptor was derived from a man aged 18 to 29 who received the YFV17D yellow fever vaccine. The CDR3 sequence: CASSRRYTQYF. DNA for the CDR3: TGTGCCAGCAGCCGGAGGTATACGCAGTATTTT.